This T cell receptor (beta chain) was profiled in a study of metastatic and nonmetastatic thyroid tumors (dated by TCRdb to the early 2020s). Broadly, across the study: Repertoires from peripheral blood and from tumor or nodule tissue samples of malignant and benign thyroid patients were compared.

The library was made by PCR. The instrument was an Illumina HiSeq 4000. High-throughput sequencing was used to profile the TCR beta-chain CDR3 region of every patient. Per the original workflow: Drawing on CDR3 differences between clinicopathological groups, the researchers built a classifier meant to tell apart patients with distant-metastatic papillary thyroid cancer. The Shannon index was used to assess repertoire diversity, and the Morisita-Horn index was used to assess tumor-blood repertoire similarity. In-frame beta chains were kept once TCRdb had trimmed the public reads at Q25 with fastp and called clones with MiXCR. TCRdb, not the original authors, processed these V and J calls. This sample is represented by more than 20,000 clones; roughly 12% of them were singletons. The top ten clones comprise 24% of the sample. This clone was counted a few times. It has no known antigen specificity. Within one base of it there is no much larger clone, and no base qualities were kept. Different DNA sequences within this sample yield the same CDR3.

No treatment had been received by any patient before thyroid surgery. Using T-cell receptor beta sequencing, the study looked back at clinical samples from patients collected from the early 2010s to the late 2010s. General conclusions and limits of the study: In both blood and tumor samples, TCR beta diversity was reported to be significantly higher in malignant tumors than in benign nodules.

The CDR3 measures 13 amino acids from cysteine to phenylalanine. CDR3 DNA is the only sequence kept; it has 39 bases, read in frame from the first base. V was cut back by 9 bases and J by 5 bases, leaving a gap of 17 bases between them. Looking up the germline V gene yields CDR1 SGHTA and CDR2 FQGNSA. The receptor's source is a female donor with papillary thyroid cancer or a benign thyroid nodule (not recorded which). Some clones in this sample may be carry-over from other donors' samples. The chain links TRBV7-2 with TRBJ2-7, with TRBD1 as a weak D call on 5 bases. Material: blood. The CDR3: CASRLQQGHEQYF. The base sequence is TGTGCCAGTCGACTTCAGCAGGGCCACGAGCAGTACTTC. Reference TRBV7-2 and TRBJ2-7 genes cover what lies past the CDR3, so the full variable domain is GAGVSQSPSNKVTEKGKDVELRCDPISGHTALYWYRQSLGQGLEFLIYFQGNSAPDKSGLPSDRFSAERTGGSVSTLTIQRTQQEDSAVYLCASRLQQGHEQYFGPGTRLTVT.